These 21 T cell receptor beta chains were sequenced from one sample in a study of vaccination and CD4 T cells after COVID-19. Sample treatment: 10-day PBMC culture with coronavirus spike peptide pools or control peptides (ViraFEST assay). Cultured CD4+ T-cell DNA underwent Oncomine TCR Beta short-read sequencing. TCRdb called the PCR reads again in MiXCR, with one record for every CDR3 protein. The data hold around 15,000 distinct CDR3 sequences, with 52% observed a single time. Antigen specificity for these receptors is unknown. The source material was CD4+ T cells from blood, cultured in vitro. These receptors originate from a human donor who had recovered from COVID-19.

This sequence joins TRBV6-1 and TRBJ2-6; D ambiguous. This CDR3 region has 18 residues. Germline V CDR1 and CDR2: MNHNS, SASEGT. The germline V and J ends were trimmed by 5 bases and 0 bases, with 17 bases remaining between them. For the CDR3, the DNA is TGTGCCAGCAGTCCAGAAGGATGGGATACCTCTGGGGCCAACGTCCTGACTTTC. Amino acid sequence: CASSPEGWDTSGANVLTF.

The chain is built from TRBV11-3 and TRBJ1-3; D ambiguous. V was clipped by 5 bases and J by 6 bases, with 17 bases between them. CDR1 and CDR2 (germline): SGHNT, YENEEA. This CDR3 has 15 residues. This CDR3 reads CASSPTRNPANTIYF. CDR3 coding DNA: TGTGCCAGCAGCCCCACCCGGAATCCGGCAAACACCATATATTTT.

This clonotype was detected only a few times. V gene TRBV20-1 combines with J gene TRBJ1-2, with unresolved D. V lost 5 bases to trimming and J lost 5 bases, with 12 bases between them. This CDR3 region has 12 residues. Germline lookup yields CDR1 DFQATT and CDR2 SNEGSKA (reference sequence). The CDR3 DNA is TGCAGTGCTCCGGTCCCCCCTTATGGCTACACCTTC. Its protein product is CSAPVPPYGYTF.

This sequence joins TRBV27 and TRBJ1-1; D not resolved. The CDR3 spans 17 residues. Trimming stripped 5 bases from V and 0 bases from J, with 19 bases between. Germline CDR1 MNHEY, CDR2 SMNVEV (reference sequence). The CDR3 region has the DNA TGTGCCAGCAGTCCTTACACGGTCCCCAAAATGAACACTGAAGCTTTCTTT. Its protein product is CASSPYTVPKMNTEAFF.

This chain uses TRBV12-3 or TRBV12-4 with TRBJ2-7; D may be TRBD2 (6 bases). The V and J ends lost 3 bases and 2 bases respectively, with 8 bases between them. This CDR3 spans 13 amino acids. The DNA for the CDR3 is TGTGCCAGCAGTTTGGGAGGTACCTACGAGCAGTACTTC. Translated: CASSLGGTYEQYF.

CDR3 protein: CASSLSNGYGYTF. The CDR3 DNA reads as TGTGCCAGCAGCTTATCTAACGGCTATGGCTACACCTTC. The rearrangement joins TRBV5-4 to TRBJ1-2, with unresolved D. This CDR3 contains 13 residues. Trimming shortened V by 2 bases and J by 4 bases, and 9 bases separated the two germline ends. Germline CDR1 is SGHNT and CDR2 is YYREEE (reference sequence).

This clonotype showed up just a few times. The V and J genes are TRBV20-1 and TRBJ2-3; the D is unclear. Germline CDR1 DFQATT, CDR2 SNEGSKA (reference sequence). V lost 2 bases, J lost 6 bases, and 18 bases lay in between. The CDR3 is 15 amino acids. CDR3 sequence (DNA): TGCAGTGCTAGAATGCTGAGGATCGGTTTGGATACGCAGTATTTT. Amino acids: CSARMLRIGLDTQYF.

This rearrangement joins TRBV20-1 to TRBJ2-7, with D tentatively TRBD1 or TRBD2 (5 bases each). Germline V gene sequence: CDR1 DFQATT, CDR2 SNEGSKA (reference sequence). The CDR3 contains 12 residues. V was clipped by 5 bases and J by 4 bases, with 12 bases between them. This CDR3 is CSAHRDGYEQYF. CDR3 coding DNA: TGCAGTGCTCACCGGGACGGATACGAGCAGTACTTC.

This clonotype was observed once. The rearrangement joins TRBV20-1 to TRBJ2-3; TRBD1 matches at 8 bases. After removal of 3 bases from V and 4 bases from J, the junction contained 9 bases not matched to a gene. This CDR3 contains 15 residues. The germline CDR1 and CDR2 sequences are DFQATT and SNEGSKA (reference sequence). CDR3 region: CSASVTGGSPDTQYF. CDR3 in DNA: TGCAGTGCTAGTGTCACAGGGGGATCCCCAGATACGCAGTATTTT.

The chain couples TRBV10-3 to TRBJ1-2, with TRBD1 matching over 8 bases. The CDR3 contains 14 residues. Trimming took 3 bases from V and 2 from J; bases not matched to a gene: 2. Germline V gives CDR1 ENHRY, CDR2 SYGVKD. The CDR3 protein is CAISDDRGNYGYTF. For the CDR3, the DNA is TGTGCCATCAGTGACGACAGGGGAAACTATGGCTACACCTTC.

This CDR3 is CASSLSRVNTEAFF. The CDR3 nucleotides are TGTGCCAGCAGCTTAAGCAGGGTTAACACTGAAGCTTTCTTT. V is TRBV11-1 and J is TRBJ1-1; D perhaps matches TRBD1 (5 bases). Germline V CDR1 and CDR2: SGHAT, FQDESV (reference sequence). The CDR3 is 14 amino acids. V shed 2 bases and J shed 2 bases, with 9 bases lying between them.

The chain joins TRBV28 to TRBJ1-6; D unresolved. This CDR3 has 14 amino acids. The V end lost 4 bases, the J end lost 9 bases, and 13 bases lay between the germline ends. The germline CDR1 and CDR2 sequences are MDHEN and SYDVKM. CDR3: CASSSGTPISPLHF. The CDR3 region has the DNA TGTGCCAGCAGTTCCGGTACCCCAATTTCACCCCTCCACTTT.

This rearrangement joins TRBV5-4 to TRBJ2-1; TRBD1 aligns across 12 bases. V gave up 2 bases and J gave up 0 bases; unmatched junction bases: 6. In germline, CDR1 is SGHNT, CDR2 YYREEE (reference sequence). There are 18 residues in the CDR3. CDR3 nucleotides: TGTGCCAGCAGCTTTGGGACAGGGGGCCCTAGCTCCTACAATGAGCAGTTCTTC. Translating it yields CASSFGTGGPSSYNEQFF. Full variable domain (remainder filled in from reference TRBV5-4 and TRBJ2-1): ETGVTQSPTHLIKTRGQQVTLRCSSQSGHNTVSWYQQALGQGPQFIFQYYREEENGRGNFPPRFSGLQFPNYSSELNVNALELDDSALYLCASSFGTGGPSSYNEQFFGPGTRLTVL.

This clonotype came up a few times. V and J are TRBV6-5 and TRBJ1-1, with a weak D call TRBD1 (5 bases). The CDR3 contains 14 residues. Trimming took off 2 bases at V and 0 bases at J, with 7 bases between the two ends. Per the germline V gene, CDR1 is MNHEY and CDR2 is SVGAGI. The CDR3 region has the DNA TGTGCCAGCAGTTACGACAGATTGAACACTGAAGCTTTCTTT. As protein: CASSYDRLNTEAFF.

This clonotype appeared a few times. CDR3 region: CAWIRDGQGAQAFF. The CDR3 DNA reads TGTGCCTGGATAAGGGACGGACAGGGGGCGCAGGCTTTCTTT. J is TRBJ1-1 and V is TRBV30, with 11 bases that match TRBD1. CDR3 length: 14 amino acids. The V gene end was trimmed by 4 bases and the J gene end by 11 bases; junction bases not matched to a gene: 12. Germline V gene lookup returns CDR1 GTSNPN and CDR2 SVGIG (reference sequence).

This rearrangement joins TRBV5-3 to TRBJ1-2; D call uncertain. TRBV5-3 is filed as an ORF, its function uncertain. There are 16 residues in the CDR3. V shed 8 bases and J shed 7 bases, with 27 bases lying between them. The CDR3 reads CASSIGSWRVLGGYTF. CDR3 nucleotide sequence: TGTGCCAGCTCTATAGGCAGCTGGAGGGTTTTGGGTGGCTACACCTTC.

This chain's CDR3 is CSARDGGTLGETQYF. The CDR3 nucleotides read TGCAGTGCTAGAGATGGGGGGACATTGGGAGAGACCCAGTACTTC. The chain recombines TRBV20-1 with TRBJ2-5; the D call may be TRBD1 or TRBD2 (6 bases each). The germline V gene encodes CDR1 DFQATT and CDR2 SNEGSKA (reference sequence). This CDR3 contains 15 residues. Deletions cut 0 bases from V and 4 bases from J, with 15 bases between.

The genes are TRBV6-1 and TRBJ1-2; TRBD1 aligns across 9 bases. J gave up 2 bases and V 4 bases, and 2 bases lay outside the gene matches. There are 14 residues in the CDR3. The germline gives CDR1 MNHNS, CDR2 SASEGT. The chain's CDR3 is CASSVTGGNYGYTF. The CDR3 bases are TGTGCCAGCAGTGTCACAGGGGGCAACTATGGCTACACCTTC.

This clonotype was recorded a few times. The chain combines TRBV10-3 with TRBJ1-1; unclear D gene. CDR1 is ENHRY and CDR2 is SYGVKD in the germline V gene. The CDR3 totals 12 residues. Trimming stripped 4 bases from V and 7 bases from J, with 10 bases between. The CDR3 sequence: CAISVRDDEAFF. The CDR3 coding sequence is TGTGCCATCAGTGTAAGGGATGATGAAGCTTTCTTT.

There are a few counts of this clonotype. The chain links TRBV20-1 to TRBJ1-6, with a weak D call TRBD1 (5 bases). The germline gives CDR1 DFQATT, CDR2 SNEGSKA (reference sequence). There are 14 residues in the CDR3. CDR3 protein: CGAGRNLYNSPLHF. CDR3 DNA sequence: TGCGGGGCGGGCCGGAACTTGTATAATTCACCCCTCCACTTT.

The V and J genes are TRBV3-1 and TRBJ2-5; 8 bases are a match to TRBD2. The germline V gene encodes CDR1 LGHDT and CDR2 YNNKEL (reference sequence). The J segment lost 4 bases and the V segment lost 3 bases, leaving 1 base of the junction unmatched. The length of the CDR3 is 13 residues. The chain's CDR3 is CASSQSGRETQYF. The CDR3 bases are TGTGCCAGCAGCCAGAGCGGGAGAGAGACCCAGTACTTC.